Listed here are 29 T cell receptor beta chains from one sample, sequenced in a study of identical twins. TCRdb called the 5' RACE reads again in MiXCR, with one record for every CDR3 protein. The data contain 500,000 to 550,000 distinct CDR3 sequences, about 20% of them seen just once; the ten biggest clones take up 0.4% to 0.6%. The same sample was also used in a study of yellow fever vaccine responses in identical twins.

The sequenced sample consisted of CD4+ T cells sorted from blood. Source of these receptors: a woman under 30 in good health.

This clonotype was picked up a small number of times. CDR3 residues: CASGRLAGGQETQYF. CDR3 bases: TGTGCCAGCGGGCGACTAGCGGGAGGGCAAGAGACCCAGTACTTC. V gene TRBV24-1 combines with J gene TRBJ2-5; TRBD2 agrees at 14 bases. The CDR3 is 15 residues long. From germline, CDR1 is KGHDR and CDR2 SFDVKD. V was pared by 11 bases and J by 2 bases, with 6 bases of the junction left unmatched.

J is TRBJ1-1 and V is TRBV4-2; no reliable D call. The CDR3 is 13 residues long. Looked up from germline, CDR1 is LGHNA and CDR2 is YNFKEQ. V was trimmed by 0 bases and J by 6 bases, leaving 8 bases between them. CDR3 DNA sequence: TGTGCCAGCAGCCAAGACGAGGCGGCTGAAGCTTTCTTT. This gives the protein CASSQDEAAEAFF.

This clonotype was seen a handful of times. V usage is TRBV12-3 or TRBV12-4 and J usage is TRBJ1-1; unclear D gene. This CDR3 spans 15 amino acids. The germline V and J ends were trimmed by 5 bases and 7 bases, with 20 bases remaining between them. The CDR3 DNA reads TGTGCCAGCAGTCAAAACGGGGTGGGCAAGGATGAAGCTTTCTTT. This codes for CASSQNGVGKDEAFF.

CDR3 sequence: CASSPLEREGAYNEQFF. The CDR3 nucleotides are TGTGCCAGCAGTCCGTTGGAGCGGGAAGGGGCCTACAATGAGCAGTTCTTC. The chain carries TRBV27 and TRBJ2-1; 7 bases map to TRBD2. Germline V gene data show CDR1 as MNHEY and CDR2 as SMNVEV (reference sequence). The CDR3 length is 17 residues. J gave up 2 bases and V 5 bases, and 12 bases lay outside the gene matches.

The chain links TRBV11-3 to TRBJ2-2; D is undetermined. From germline, CDR1 is SGHNT and CDR2 YENEEA. V was trimmed by 1 base and J by 6 bases, leaving 15 bases between them. This CDR3 has 16 residues. CDR3 sequence (DNA): TGTGCCAGCAGCTTAGTGGTCACCACTGTCCCCGGGGAGCTGTTTTTT. It specifies CASSLVVTTVPGELFF.

The sample holds one count of this clonotype. The genes are TRBV18 and TRBJ2-3, with D unresolved. CDR3 length equals 17 residues. Per the germline V gene, CDR1 is KGHSH and CDR2 is LQKENI. V shed 6 bases and J shed 6 bases, with 25 bases lying between them. The CDR3 protein is CASSLTPIGPGADTQYF. The CDR3 DNA follows: TGTGCCAGCTCCCTCACCCCGATAGGACCGGGCGCGGATACGCAGTATTTT.

This clonotype has only a few counts. This CDR3 is CASTLSGQGPTEAFF. In DNA form, the CDR3 reads TGCGCCAGCACCCTCTCGGGACAGGGCCCCACTGAAGCTTTCTTT. J is TRBJ1-1 and V is TRBV5-1; TRBD1 agrees at 9 bases. The germline CDR1 and CDR2 sequences are SGHRS and YFSETQ. V gave up 6 bases and J gave up 4 bases; unmatched junction bases: 10. The CDR3 is made up of 15 amino acids.

CDR3 in DNA: TGTGCCAGCAGTTTTGTGGGGACTAGCGGAGCCTACAATGAGCAGTTCTTC. This translates into CASSFVGTSGAYNEQFF. The J gene is TRBJ2-1, the V gene TRBV12-3 or TRBV12-4; TRBD2 matches 11 bases. The CDR3 runs to 17 residues. The V gene end was trimmed by 3 bases and the J gene end by 2 bases; junction bases not matched to a gene: 6.

On this clonotype: One end of the junction varies from germline; a read error may be responsible. The chain recombines TRBV18 with TRBJ2-5, with D hard to call. This CDR3 has 14 amino acids. Germline CDR1 KGHSH, CDR2 LQKENI. The CDR3 nucleotides are TGTGCCAGCTCAGCACGGATGACACAAGAGACCCAGCACTTC. Translation: CASSARMTQETQHF.

This clonotype has more than one count but fewer than ten. The chain recombines TRBV11-1 with TRBJ2-3; 9 nucleotides match TRBD2. The CDR3 is made up of 18 amino acids. Germline V gives CDR1 SGHAT, CDR2 FQDESV (reference sequence). V lost 3 bases, J lost 0 bases, and 10 bases stayed unmatched. The CDR3 reads CASSLALAGPSSTDTQYF. Written as DNA, the CDR3 is TGTGCCAGCAGCTTGGCACTAGCGGGCCCCTCAAGCACAGATACGCAGTATTTT.

In its sample, this clonotype was seen a few times. The chain recombines TRBV6-1 with TRBJ2-7, with 8 bases fitting TRBD1. The CDR3 contains 16 residues. Germline CDR1 MNHNS, CDR2 SASEGT. V lost 5 bases, J lost 3 bases, and 12 bases stayed unmatched. CDR3 in DNA: TGTGCCAGCAGTCCTCAGGGGGCGCCCCCCATCTACGAGCAGTACTTC. Translating it yields CASSPQGAPPIYEQYF.

The chain recombines TRBV20-1 with TRBJ1-1; D gene uncertain. There are 12 residues in the CDR3. V lost 0 bases and J lost 12, with 14 bases in between. Per germline, CDR1 DFQATT and CDR2 SNEGSKA (reference sequence). Written as DNA, the CDR3 is TGCAGTGCTAGAGAGGCCTCGGCGGGAACTTTCTTT. Protein product: CSAREASAGTFF.

The V gene is TRBV15, the J gene TRBJ1-4, with D unclear. The germline V and J ends were trimmed by 0 bases and 8 bases, with 16 bases remaining between them. This CDR3 is 16 amino acids long. The germline gives CDR1 LNHNV, CDR2 YYDKDF (reference sequence). CDR3 sequence (DNA): TGTGCCACCAGCAGAGATTGGGCAGCCGGCCGCGAAAAACTGTTTTTT. It yields the protein CATSRDWAAGREKLFF.

The chain recombines TRBV5-1 with TRBJ1-6; D is undetermined. There are 14 residues in the CDR3. With 3 bases removed from V and 9 bases from J, the gap between germline ends came to 13 bases. The germline V gene has CDR1 SGHRS and CDR2 YFSETQ. The CDR3 sequence is CASSSSNPGSPLHF. The CDR3 DNA reads TGCGCCAGCAGCTCATCCAACCCGGGTTCACCCCTCCACTTT. The full variable domain, rest sourced from reference TRBV5-1 and TRBJ1-6, is KAGVTQTPRYLIKTRGQQVTLSCSPISGHRSVSWYQQTPGQGLQFLFEYFSETQRNKGNFPGRFSGRQFSNSRSEMNVSTLELGDSALYLCASSSSNPGSPLHFGNGTRLTVT.

The chain is built from TRBV5-1 and TRBJ2-5; no clear D. CDR1 and CDR2 (germline): SGHRS, YFSETQ. The CDR3 consists of 16 residues. Trimming took off 1 base at V and 3 bases at J, with 16 bases between the two ends. The DNA for the CDR3 is TGCGCCAGCAGCTTGTCGGCATACCTAATCGAAGAGACCCAGTACTTC. Translation gives CASSLSAYLIEETQYF.

This clonotype turned up a few times. The chain links TRBV6-6 to TRBJ1-3; D not certain. Germline loops: CDR1 MNHNY, CDR2 SVGAGI (reference sequence). The CDR3 is 12 amino acids. The V end lost 2 bases, the J end lost 4 bases, and 3 bases lay between the germline ends. The CDR3 region is CASSYEGNTIYF. As DNA, the CDR3 is TGTGCCAGCAGTTACGAGGGAAACACCATATATTTT.

V and J are TRBV11-2 and TRBJ2-7; 15 bases are a match to TRBD2. This CDR3 spans 18 amino acids. V was clipped by 5 bases and J by 6 bases; unmatched bases: 14. Germline-derived CDR1 and CDR2 are SGHAT and FQNNGV. The CDR3 loop reads CASSLSNGLAGGMGEQYF. For the CDR3, the DNA is TGTGCCAGCAGCCTATCAAACGGACTAGCGGGAGGGATGGGCGAGCAGTACTTC.

V usage is TRBV4-2 and J usage is TRBJ2-5; no clear D. Per the germline V gene, CDR1 is LGHNA and CDR2 is YNFKEQ. The CDR3 runs 16 residues. Trimming took off 0 bases at V and 1 base at J, with 12 bases between the two ends. The CDR3 DNA reads TGTGCCAGCAGCCAAGATCTAACCGAATCCCAAGAGACCCAGTACTTC. Translation: CASSQDLTESQETQYF.

This clonotype was recorded a few times. V is TRBV12-3 or TRBV12-4 and J is TRBJ2-1, with 10 bases identical to TRBD2. V lost 3 bases and J lost 6; bases outside the gene matches: 5. The CDR3 runs to 15 residues. The CDR3 coding sequence is TGTGCCAGCAGTTTCAGGCTAGCGGGAGTCAATGAGCAGTTCTTC. Translation: CASSFRLAGVNEQFF.

V gene TRBV5-1 combines with J gene TRBJ2-5; D may be TRBD1 or TRBD2 (6 bases each). Germline CDR1 is SGHRS and CDR2 is YFSETQ. The CDR3 runs to 14 residues. Trimming removed 4 bases from V and 5 bases from J, with 15 bases in between. DNA for the CDR3: TGCGCCAGCAGCCCCGGGGGCTACTCGGAGACCCAGTACTTC. Amino acid sequence: CASSPGGYSETQYF.

In this sample, this clonotype turned up a few times. The gene calls are TRBV6-5 and TRBJ2-1; no reliable D call. Germline-derived CDR1 and CDR2 are MNHEY and SVGAGI. Trimming removed 6 bases from V and 9 bases from J, with 9 bases in between. The CDR3 is 11 residues long. The CDR3 loop reads CASSWVGEQFF. CDR3 in DNA: TGTGCCAGCAGCTGGGTGGGTGAGCAGTTCTTC.

V and J are TRBV29-1 and TRBJ2-3, with D unclear. CDR3 length: 14 residues. Trimming pared 4 bases from V and 0 bases from J, leaving 11 bases between. Germline values: CDR1 SQVTM, CDR2 ANQGSEA. The CDR3 DNA reads TGCAGCGTTGTGGGAAGGCTAAGCACAGATACGCAGTATTTT. Protein: CSVVGRLSTDTQYF.

This clonotype was detected only a few times. The gene calls are TRBV5-1 and TRBJ2-7; D is undetermined. The CDR3 totals 14 residues. From germline, CDR1 is SGHRS and CDR2 YFSETQ. Trimming removed 1 base from V and 6 bases from J, with 14 bases in between. CDR3 loop: CASSLRDSAREQYF. CDR3 nucleotide sequence: TGCGCCAGCAGCTTGAGAGACTCCGCCCGCGAGCAGTACTTC. The entire variable domain, with the rest obtained from reference TRBV5-1 and TRBJ2-7, is as follows: KAGVTQTPRYLIKTRGQQVTLSCSPISGHRSVSWYQQTPGQGLQFLFEYFSETQRNKGNFPGRFSGRQFSNSRSEMNVSTLELGDSALYLCASSLRDSAREQYFGPGTRLTVT.

The chain has TRBV20-1 and TRBJ1-2; D ambiguous. The germline gives CDR1 DFQATT, CDR2 SNEGSKA (reference sequence). The CDR3 loop spans 14 amino acids. V lost 3 bases and J 4 bases, leaving 15 bases between the germline ends. CDR3 sequence: CSASELVVFYGYTF. In DNA form, the CDR3 reads TGCAGTGCTAGTGAATTGGTGGTCTTCTATGGCTACACCTTC.

The rearrangement links TRBV5-1 to TRBJ2-5; 7 nucleotides line up with TRBD1. In germline, CDR1 is SGHRS, CDR2 YFSETQ. This CDR3 is 13 amino acids long. The V gene end was trimmed by 2 bases and the J gene end by 5 bases; junction bases not matched to a gene: 3. CDR3 DNA: TGCGCCAGCAGCTTACAGGGGTATGAGACCCAGTACTTC. Translated, it gives CASSLQGYETQYF.

This clonotype was picked up many times. The CDR3 protein is CASRPSGSSYNEQFF. CDR3 DNA: TGTGCCAGCAGACCTAGCGGGAGCTCCTACAATGAGCAGTTCTTC. This chain joins TRBV6-1 and TRBJ2-1; 10 bases match TRBD2. Trimming removed 6 bases from V and 0 bases from J; junction bases left unmatched: 2. The CDR3 is 15 residues long. Germline CDR1 and CDR2: MNHNS and SASEGT.

The chain links TRBV24-1 to TRBJ2-2, with D unresolved. The CDR3 has 15 residues. The ends were cut back, 4 bases at V and 1 base at J, with 9 bases in the middle. CDR1 and CDR2 (germline): KGHDR, SFDVKD. CDR3 DNA: TGTGCCACCAGTGAGGCAGCAGGGAACACCGGGGAGCTGTTTTTT. Translating gives CATSEAAGNTGELFF.

As for this clonotype: At one of its ends the junction is not consistent with the germline gene, which may arise from a read error. The chain uses TRBV20-1 and TRBJ2-2; 11 bases are shared with TRBD2. The CDR3 covers 15 residues. Per the germline V gene, CDR1 is DFQATT and CDR2 is SNEGSKA (reference sequence). CDR3 in amino acids: CCARSLAGGSGELFF. The DNA of the CDR3 is TGCTGTGCTAGGAGTCTAGCGGGAGGATCCGGGGAGCTGTTTTTT.

The rearrangement joins TRBV12-3 or TRBV12-4 to TRBJ2-3; 9 positions agree with TRBD1. The trim removed 8 bases at V and 0 bases at J, leaving 3 bases unmatched. The CDR3 is made up of 14 amino acids. The CDR3 sequence: CASQDRGSTDTQYF. As DNA, the CDR3 is TGTGCCAGCCAAGACAGGGGGAGCACAGATACGCAGTATTTT.